A single sample gave rise to the 3 T cell receptor beta chains below, sequenced in a study of blood T cell repertoires in COVID-19. The data were produced by immunoSEQ multiplex PCR, yet TCRdb's version contains in-frame clones alone and is incomplete. The table shows around 110,000 clones, with approximately 88% occurring only once. Sequencing was performed on peripheral blood. The receptors were sampled from a man in his forties or fifties with active or convalescent COVID-19.

The gene calls are TRBV28 and TRBJ2-5, with D tentatively TRBD2 (6 bases). The V and J ends lost 6 bases and 5 bases respectively, with 16 bases between them. The CDR3 has 14 residues. Per the germline V gene, CDR1 is MDHEN and CDR2 is SYDVKM. CDR3 in amino acids: CASSRGGPRETQYF. CDR3 bases: TGTGCCAGCAGCCGAGGAGGGCCCCGGGAGACCCAGTACTTC.

The rearrangement uses TRBV7-8 and TRBJ2-7, with TRBD1 as a possible D gene (6 bases). Germline V gene data show CDR1 as SGHVS and CDR2 as FQNEAQ. The V end lost 6 bases, the J end lost 4 bases, and 19 bases lay between the germline ends. CDR3 length: 15 amino acids. The CDR3 bases are TGTGCCAGCAGAGAACGACAGGTCCTTCGGTACGAGCAGTACTTC. Residues: CASRERQVLRYEQYF.

The rearrangement joins TRBV11-2 to TRBJ2-3, with 9 bases aligning to TRBD2. The CDR3 totals 15 residues. Germline-derived CDR1 and CDR2 are SGHAT and FQNNGV. Unmatched junction bases numbered 9, after V lost 6 bases and J lost 5 bases. The DNA of the CDR3 is TGTGCCAGCAGTAAGGCGGGGGGGGTTGGAGATACGCAGTATTTT. Translating it yields CASSKAGGVGDTQYF.